Listed here are 22 T cell receptor beta chains from one sample, sequenced in a study of blood T cell repertoires in COVID-19. Data came from immunoSEQ multiplex PCR; TCRdb stores just in-frame clones and leaves some out. The sample contains 190,000 or so clones, more than 70% of which appear only once. Sequencing was done on a sample of peripheral blood. The receptors come from a woman in her thirties with acute or convalescent COVID-19.

The gene calls are TRBV7-6 and TRBJ2-3, with D uncertain. This CDR3 contains 13 residues. CDR1 and CDR2 from the germline V gene are SGHVS and FNYEAQ. V was clipped by 5 bases and J by 0 bases, with 6 bases between them. The CDR3 here is CASSRLSTDTQYF. The CDR3 coding sequence is TGTGCCAGCAGCCGGTTAAGCACAGATACGCAGTATTTT.

This clone was recorded only once. The rearrangement links TRBV2 to TRBJ2-7; no clear D. This CDR3 is 12 amino acids long. The germline CDR1 and CDR2 sequences are SNHLY and FYNNEI. Trimming removed 4 bases from V and 1 base from J, with 5 bases in between. CDR3 amino acids: CASSAQSYEQYF. The CDR3 region has the DNA TGTGCCAGCAGTGCCCAGTCCTACGAGCAGTACTTC.

This chain links TRBV6-5 with TRBJ2-5; no firm D call. This CDR3 is built from 12 residues. CDR1 is MNHEY and CDR2 is SVGAGI in the germline V gene. V shed 8 bases and J shed 5 bases, with 12 bases lying between them. The CDR3 region has the DNA TGTGCCAGCGGGTATTTACAGGAGACCCAGTACTTC. It translates to CASGYLQETQYF.

This chain joins TRBV6-1 and TRBJ2-2; 8 nucleotides match TRBD1. CDR1 MNHNS and CDR2 SASEGT come from the germline V gene. This CDR3 is built from 15 residues. V shed 3 bases, J shed 5 bases, and the junction held 5 bases outside the gene matches. CDR3 amino acids: CASSEQGAGTGELFF. The CDR3 DNA follows: TGTGCCAGCAGTGAGCAGGGGGCGGGGACCGGGGAGCTGTTTTTT.

V and J are TRBV4-1 and TRBJ2-3; no reliable D call. This CDR3 has 13 residues. CDR1 is MGHRA, CDR2 YSYEKL, per germline. Trimming pared 1 base from V and 5 bases from J, leaving 7 bases between. The CDR3 here is CASSQGGKDTQYF. The CDR3 DNA sequence: TGCGCCAGCAGCCAAGGAGGTAAAGATACGCAGTATTTT.

This chain connects TRBV27 to TRBJ1-6, with 12 bases identical to TRBD1. Trimming removed 8 bases from V and 9 bases from J; junction bases left unmatched: 2. The germline V gene has CDR1 MNHEY and CDR2 SMNVEV (reference sequence). This CDR3 contains 13 residues. For the CDR3, the DNA is TGTGCCAGCGGGGACAGGGGGCCTTCACCCCTCCACTTT. Translated: CASGDRGPSPLHF.

The chain carries TRBV12-3 or TRBV12-4 and TRBJ1-1; the D gene is possibly TRBD1 (5 bases). Trimming pared 3 bases from V and 3 bases from J, leaving 8 bases between. CDR3 size: 13 residues. CDR3 protein: CASSLQGDTEAFF. CDR3 bases: TGTGCCAGCAGTTTGCAGGGCGACACTGAAGCTTTCTTT.

The chain joins TRBV15 to TRBJ2-1; 8 nucleotides match TRBD2. The CDR3 has 15 residues. Germline V gene lookup returns CDR1 LNHNV and CDR2 YYDKDF (reference sequence). Trimming removed 7 bases from V and 4 bases from J; junction bases left unmatched: 9. The chain's CDR3 is CATMSFASGYNEQFF. The CDR3 DNA reads TGTGCCACCATGAGTTTTGCTAGCGGGTACAATGAGCAGTTCTTC.

The V gene is TRBV11-2, the J gene TRBJ2-1; D gene uncertain. V was pared by 1 base and J by 9 bases, with 7 bases between. CDR3 length: 12 amino acids. From germline, CDR1 is SGHAT and CDR2 FQNNGV. The CDR3 loop reads CASSLGGFEQFF. The CDR3, as DNA: TGTGCCAGCAGCTTAGGTGGCTTTGAGCAGTTCTTC.

The chain joins TRBV5-4 to TRBJ2-1, with 8 bases aligning to TRBD2. This CDR3 spans 14 amino acids. Germline CDR1 SGHNT, CDR2 YYREEE (reference sequence). Trimming cost V 3 bases and J 1 base; bases outside gene matches: 0. The CDR3: CASSSSGSYNEQFF. CDR3 DNA: TGTGCCAGCAGCTCTAGCGGGTCCTACAATGAGCAGTTCTTC.

This clone showed up just once. The J gene is TRBJ2-3, the V gene TRBV2; the match to TRBD1 covers 9 bases. V gave up 7 bases and J gave up 10 bases; unmatched junction bases: 27. The CDR3 runs 19 residues. Looked up from germline, CDR1 is SNHLY and CDR2 is FYNNEI. The CDR3 DNA follows: TGTGCCAGCAACCTCCCTGCACCCGCCGGGACAGGGATCGGTCCATCGCAGTATTTT. It yields the protein CASNLPAPAGTGIGPSQYF. Full variable domain (remainder filled in from reference TRBV2 and TRBJ2-3): EPEVTQTPSHQVTQMGQEVILRCVPISNHLYFYWYRQILGQKVEFLVSFYNNEISEKSEIFDDQFSVERPDGSNFTLKIRSTKLEDSAMYFCASNLPAPAGTGIGPSQYFGPGTRLTVL.

The chain has TRBV5-1 and TRBJ2-1; D gene unclear. The germline V and J ends were trimmed by 4 bases and 0 bases, with 5 bases remaining between them. CDR1 and CDR2 from the germline V gene are SGHRS and YFSETQ. This CDR3 comprises 13 residues. CDR3 loop: CASSQASYNEQFF. CDR3 DNA: TGCGCCAGCAGCCAGGCCTCCTACAATGAGCAGTTCTTC.

This clone occurred once. V and J are TRBV10-1 and TRBJ2-3; 10 positions match TRBD2. J was trimmed by 6 bases and V by 10 bases; bases with no gene match: 10. The CDR3 totals 14 residues. CDR1 WNHNN and CDR2 SYGVQD come from the germline V gene (reference sequence). The CDR3 here is CAINPGLALDTQYF. The CDR3 DNA sequence: TGCGCCATCAACCCGGGACTAGCGTTGGATACGCAGTATTTT.

V gene TRBV21-1 combines with J gene TRBJ2-7; TRBD2 is taken as the D call from the table, unchecked against the DNA. TRBV21-1 is shown as a pseudogene. This CDR3 region has 12 residues. CDR3 sequence: CASSKEPYEQYF. DNA for the CDR3: TGTGCCAGCAGCAAAGAGCCCTACGAGCAGTACTTC.

The V gene is TRBV29-1, the J gene TRBJ2-5; perhaps TRBD2 as D (6 bases). The CDR3 length is 14 residues. Germline V gene data show CDR1 as SQVTM and CDR2 as ANQGSEA. Trimming pared 4 bases from V and 4 bases from J, leaving 16 bases between. CDR3 nucleotides: TGCAGCGTTGTAGCTGGGGAGGTGGTAGAGACCCAGTACTTC. Its protein is CSVVAGEVVETQYF.

This clone was found a few times. The chain carries TRBV5-8 and TRBJ2-7; 8 bases align to TRBD1. This CDR3 is built from 16 residues. Germline CDR1 SGHTS, CDR2 YDEGEE. The junction had 8 bases not matched to a gene; V was cut back by 0 bases and J by 3 bases. In nucleotides, the CDR3 is TGTGCCAGCAGCTTGGCCGAGACAGGGGTATACTACGAGCAGTACTTC. As protein: CASSLAETGVYYEQYF.

This clone came up a few times. The chain links TRBV9 to TRBJ2-1, with 7 bases aligning to TRBD2. The germline gives CDR1 SGDLS, CDR2 YYNGEE. The CDR3 is 16 amino acids. The V segment lost 2 bases and the J segment 6 bases; nucleotides outside the gene matches: 11. The CDR3 nucleotides read TGTGCCAGCAGCGTCCCAAGCGGGACTCGTATCAATGAGCAGTTCTTC. This sequence encodes CASSVPSGTRINEQFF.

The chain is built from TRBV27 and TRBJ1-5; D uncertain. CDR3 length: 13 amino acids. Germline assignment: CDR1 MNHEY and CDR2 SMNVEV (reference sequence). The ends were cut back, 3 bases at V and 6 bases at J, with 9 bases in the middle. This CDR3 is CASSFGPSQPQHF. CDR3 sequence (DNA): TGTGCCAGCAGTTTTGGTCCCAGTCAGCCCCAGCATTTT.

The chain combines TRBV6-5 with TRBJ2-1; 8 nucleotides line up with TRBD2. J gave up 5 bases and V 11 bases, and 11 bases lay outside the gene matches. The germline V gene encodes CDR1 MNHEY and CDR2 SVGAGI. CDR3 length: 14 residues. CDR3 loop: CAVSSAGVDNEQFF. DNA of the CDR3: TGTGCCGTCTCCTCAGCGGGAGTCGACAATGAGCAGTTCTTC.

The J gene is TRBJ1-4, the V gene TRBV18; no clear D gene. The V gene's germline CDR1 is KGHSH and CDR2 LQKENI. Trimming pared 3 bases from V and 8 bases from J, leaving 13 bases between. The CDR3 length is 14 residues. CDR3 amino acids: CASSPVGSGEKLFF. The CDR3 DNA is TGTGCCAGCTCACCTGTAGGGAGTGGGGAAAAACTGTTTTTT.

This rearrangement joins TRBV30 to TRBJ2-7; unclear D gene. The CDR3 sequence is 12 residues long. Trimming cost V 3 bases and J 4 bases, with 10 bases left between them. Germline CDR1 GTSNPN, CDR2 SVGIG (reference sequence). The CDR3 coding sequence is TGTGCCTGGAGGCGAGACTCTTACGAGCAGTACTTC. Its translation is CAWRRDSYEQYF.

The chain has TRBV6-5 and TRBJ2-2, with 7 nucleotides matching TRBD1. V lost 9 bases, J lost 5 bases, and 12 bases stayed unmatched. CDR1 is MNHEY and CDR2 is SVGAGI in the germline V gene. The CDR3 totals 15 residues. CDR3 sequence reads: CASSPTGKGTGELFF. CDR3 bases: TGTGCCAGTAGCCCGACAGGGAAGGGGACCGGGGAGCTGTTTTTT.